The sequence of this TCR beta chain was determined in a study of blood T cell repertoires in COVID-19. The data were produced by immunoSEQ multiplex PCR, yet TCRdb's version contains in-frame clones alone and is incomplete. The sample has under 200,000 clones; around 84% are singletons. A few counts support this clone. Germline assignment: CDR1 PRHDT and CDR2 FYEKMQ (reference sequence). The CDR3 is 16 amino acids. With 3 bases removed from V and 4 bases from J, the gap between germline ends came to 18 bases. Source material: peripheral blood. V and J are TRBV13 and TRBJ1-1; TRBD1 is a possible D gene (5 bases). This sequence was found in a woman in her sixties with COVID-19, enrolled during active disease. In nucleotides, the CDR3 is TGTGCCAGCAGCTTTTTCAGGGTTCTCGATGGCACTGAAGCTTTCTTT. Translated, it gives CASSFFRVLDGTEAFF.